This is a list of T cell receptor beta chains from one sample in a study of T-cell memory formation after mild COVID-19. TCRdb itself ran the 5' RACE reads through MiXCR, one entry per CDR3 protein. Among under 350,000 distinct CDR3 sequences listed, around 15% were seen once. The sequencing sample was made of PBMCs or a T cell subset sorted from them (not recorded which). Every receptor here comes from a man in his late teens or twenties who had mild COVID-19 (a few samples of this study predate the infection). Cell type and time point are not known. CDR3s include the opening cysteine and the closing phenylalanine or tryptophan. D genes are given only for firm matches. The size entry is marked missing in some rows and otherwise reads once, few, many or a size class.

cdr3_length	v_call	clone_size	d_call	j_call	cdr3_nt	cdr3_aa
19	TRBV7-2	.	TRBD2	TRBJ2-3	TGTGCCAGCAGCCCTACTTGGGGACTAGCGGGGGGGACCACAGATACGCAGTATTTT	CASSPTWGLAGGTTDTQYF
16	TRBV19	.	TRBD1	TRBJ2-3	TGTGCCAGTAGTAGCGGACGGACAGGAAACACAGATACGCAGTATTTT	CASSSGRTGNTDTQYF
14	TRBV7-9	.	.	TRBJ1-2	TGTGCCAGCAGCTCCAATGGGGTAGCCTATGGCTACACCTTC	CASSSNGVAYGYTF
12	TRBV20-1	.	TRBD1	TRBJ2-5	TGCAGCCCGGGGACAGCCCAAGAGACCCAGTACTTC	CSPGTAQETQYF
11	TRBV2	.	.	TRBJ1-1	TGTGCCAGCACGAGGGCAGCTGAAGCTTTCTTT	CASTRAAEAFF
17	TRBV29-1	few	TRBD1	TRBJ2-6	TGCAGCATATCGGACAGGGCCGCCCCCTCTGGGGCCAACGTCCTGACTTTC	CSISDRAAPSGANVLTF
15	TRBV10-3	.	.	TRBJ2-5	TGTGCCATCAGTGACTTCCAGGGGGGTCGAGAGACCCAGTACTTC	CAISDFQGGRETQYF
18	TRBV5-1	.	TRBD2	TRBJ2-2	TGCGCCAGCAGCTGGGGGACTAGCGGGGGGCCGAACACCGGGGAGCTGTTTTTT	CASSWGTSGGPNTGELFF
16	TRBV5-1	.	.	TRBJ2-3	TGCGCCAGCAGGCCGCAGGGGTCCGGAGTGGCAGATACGCAGTATTTT	CASRPQGSGVADTQYF
15	TRBV29-1	.	TRBD1	TRBJ2-1	TGCAGCGTCCGCGGGGGACAGGGGACGTACAATGAGCAGTTCTTC	CSVRGGQGTYNEQFF
13	TRBV20-1	.	TRBD2	TRBJ2-7	TGCAGTGCTGGTACCGGGACTAGCTCCGAGCAGTACTTC	CSAGTGTSSEQYF
16	TRBV7-2	.	.	TRBJ1-4	TGTGCCAGCAGCTTAGTTCCGGGACGGACCCATGAAAAACTGTTTTTT	CASSLVPGRTHEKLFF
13	TRBV6-5	.	TRBD1	TRBJ1-2	TGTGCCAGCAGTTACGACAGGGTATATGGCTACACCTTC	CASSYDRVYGYTF
15	TRBV12-3/TRBV12-4	once	TRBD2	TRBJ2-1	TGTGCCAGCAGCCAACCTAGCGGGGGGTCGGTTGAGCAGTTCTTC	CASSQPSGGSVEQFF
15	TRBV29-1	few	TRBD1	TRBJ1-1	TGCAGCGTTACTGTCCGGGACAGGGGAGGCACTGAAGCTTTCTTT	CSVTVRDRGGTEAFF
15	TRBV7-7	once	.	TRBJ1-1	TGTGCTAGCAGCTTTGTGACCCCGGATGACACTGAAGCTTTCTTT	CASSFVTPDDTEAFF
13	TRBV12-3/TRBV12-4	many	TRBD1	TRBJ2-1	TGTGCCAGCAGTTTTGGACAGGGGTATGAGCAGTTCTTC	CASSFGQGYEQFF
14	TRBV20-1	few	.	TRBJ1-4	TGCAGTGCTACGCAGACAGGTCCTAATGAAAAACTGTTTTTT	CSATQTGPNEKLFF
15	TRBV7-2	few	.	TRBJ2-1	TGTGCCAGCAGAGGAGCGGGCGGCGACTACAATGAGCAGTTCTTC	CASRGAGGDYNEQFF